This TCR beta chain was documented in a study of T cell responses to AZD1222 COVID-19 vaccine. General study results and limits: Reportedly, nearly half of unique spike TCRs recognized epitopes outside B.1.351/B.1.1.7 mutations. No repertoire was sampled before or during the peak T cell response, only after it. Spike-specific TCRs gained breadth and depth after people received two AZD1222 doses.

This clone appeared a single time. Its matching antigen is unknown. The data were produced by immunoSEQ multiplex PCR, yet TCRdb's version contains in-frame clones alone and is incomplete. This sample has 120,000 to 150,000 clones, with about 92% found just once. This sample comprised peripheral blood, obtained on day 0 of MenACWY control vaccination. This clonotype originated in an adult in good health.

The CDR3 protein is CASSQDLGVETQYF. CDR3 DNA sequence: TGCGCCAGCAGCCAAGATTTGGGGGTGGAGACCCAGTACTTC. The V and J genes are TRBV4-1 and TRBJ2-5; D is tentatively TRBD1 or TRBD2 (5 bases each). There are 14 residues in the CDR3. Trimming stripped 0 bases from V and 5 bases from J, with 10 bases between. Per the germline V gene, CDR1 is MGHRA and CDR2 is YSYEKL.